This T cell receptor beta chain is from a study of OX40 agonist ivuxolimab in advanced cancers. On the study more broadly: Ivuxolimab was administered intravenously to patients at 0.01 to 10 mg/kg every 2 weeks. One patient with hepatocellular carcinoma and two with cutaneous melanoma, three in all, had partial responses. Findings and limits, study-wide: Antigen specificity was not determined for the expanded peripheral T cells.

Produced via immunoSEQ multiplex PCR; TCRdb's table is partial and in-frame only. The table has over 40,000 clones, 80% seen once. Points on this clone: Its antigen is unidentified.

The sequenced sample was CD4+ or CD8+ T cells sorted from blood, obtained in a trial of the OX40 agonist ivuxolimab. The receptor was derived from an adult with an advanced solid tumor such as melanoma, head and neck, liver or kidney cancer.

The DNA of the CDR3 is TGTGCCAGCGGATTCTCCTACGAGCAGTACTTC. Its protein is CASGFSYEQYF. The rearrangement links TRBV5-6 to TRBJ2-7; D uncertain. The CDR3 loop spans 11 amino acids. Germline assignment: CDR1 SGHDT and CDR2 YYEEEE. Trimming cost V 7 bases and J 0 bases, with 5 bases left between them.